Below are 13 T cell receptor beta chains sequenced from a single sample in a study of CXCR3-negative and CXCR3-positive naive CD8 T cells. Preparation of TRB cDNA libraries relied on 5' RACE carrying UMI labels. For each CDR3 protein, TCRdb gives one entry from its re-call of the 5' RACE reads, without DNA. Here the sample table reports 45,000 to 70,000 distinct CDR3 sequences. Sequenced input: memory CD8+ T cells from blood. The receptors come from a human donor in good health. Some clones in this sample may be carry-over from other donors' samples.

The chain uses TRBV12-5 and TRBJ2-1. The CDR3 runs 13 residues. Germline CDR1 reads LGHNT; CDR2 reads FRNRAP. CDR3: CASGLGLYNEQFF.

This CDR3 reads CSAREDPRDEQYF. This chain connects TRBV29-1 to TRBJ2-7; TCRdb lists TRBD2, though no DNA is available to test this call. Germline V lookup: CDR1 SQVTM, CDR2 ANQGSEA. The CDR3 has 13 residues.

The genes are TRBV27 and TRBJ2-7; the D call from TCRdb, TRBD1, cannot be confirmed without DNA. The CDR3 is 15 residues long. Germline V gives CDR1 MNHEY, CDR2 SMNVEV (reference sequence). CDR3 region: CASSLSGTPSYEQYF.

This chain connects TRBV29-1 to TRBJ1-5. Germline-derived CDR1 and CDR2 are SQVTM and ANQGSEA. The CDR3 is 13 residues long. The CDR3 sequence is CSAGDLDNQPQHF.

This CDR3 is CASSQEQGGNQPQHF. The genes are TRBV4-3 and TRBJ1-5; the TCRdb D gene call, TRBD1, has no DNA to confirm it. The CDR3 extends over 15 amino acids. Germline-derived CDR1 and CDR2 are LGHNA and YSLEER.

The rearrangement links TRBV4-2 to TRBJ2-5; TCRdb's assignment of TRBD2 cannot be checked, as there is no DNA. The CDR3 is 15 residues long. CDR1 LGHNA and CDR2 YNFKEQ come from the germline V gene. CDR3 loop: CASSQASGDQETQYF.

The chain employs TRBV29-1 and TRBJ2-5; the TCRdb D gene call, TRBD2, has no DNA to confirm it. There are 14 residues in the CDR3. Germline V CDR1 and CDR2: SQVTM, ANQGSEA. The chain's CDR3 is CSVELAGGGETQYF.

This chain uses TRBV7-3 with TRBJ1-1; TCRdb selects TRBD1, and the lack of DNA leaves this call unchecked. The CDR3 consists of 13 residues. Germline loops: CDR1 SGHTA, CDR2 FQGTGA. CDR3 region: CASSIGGTTEAFF.

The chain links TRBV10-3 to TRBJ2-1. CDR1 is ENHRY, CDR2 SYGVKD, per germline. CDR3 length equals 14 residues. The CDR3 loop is CAISESRSSNEQFF.

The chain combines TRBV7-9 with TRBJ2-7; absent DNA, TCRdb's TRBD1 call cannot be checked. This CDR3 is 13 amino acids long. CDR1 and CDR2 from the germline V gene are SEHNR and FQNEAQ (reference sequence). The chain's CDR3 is CASRGQGSYEQYF.

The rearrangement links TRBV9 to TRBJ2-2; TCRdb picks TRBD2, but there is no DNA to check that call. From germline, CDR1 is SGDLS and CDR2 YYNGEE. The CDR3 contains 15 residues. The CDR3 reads CASSASGSGTGELFF.

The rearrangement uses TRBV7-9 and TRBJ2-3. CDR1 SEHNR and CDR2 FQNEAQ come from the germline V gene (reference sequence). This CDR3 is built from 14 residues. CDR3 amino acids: CASSPWTAADTQYF. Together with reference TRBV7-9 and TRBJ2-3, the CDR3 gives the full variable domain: DTGVSQNPRHKITKRGQNVTFRCDPISEHNRLYWYRQTLGQGPEFLTYFQNEAQLEKSRLLSDRFSAERPKGSFSTLEIQRTEQGDSAMYLCASSPWTAADTQYFGPGTRLTVL.

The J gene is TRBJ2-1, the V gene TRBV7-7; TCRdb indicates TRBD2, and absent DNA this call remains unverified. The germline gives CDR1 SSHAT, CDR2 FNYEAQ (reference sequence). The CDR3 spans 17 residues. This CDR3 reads CASSLAGLAGRLNEQFF.